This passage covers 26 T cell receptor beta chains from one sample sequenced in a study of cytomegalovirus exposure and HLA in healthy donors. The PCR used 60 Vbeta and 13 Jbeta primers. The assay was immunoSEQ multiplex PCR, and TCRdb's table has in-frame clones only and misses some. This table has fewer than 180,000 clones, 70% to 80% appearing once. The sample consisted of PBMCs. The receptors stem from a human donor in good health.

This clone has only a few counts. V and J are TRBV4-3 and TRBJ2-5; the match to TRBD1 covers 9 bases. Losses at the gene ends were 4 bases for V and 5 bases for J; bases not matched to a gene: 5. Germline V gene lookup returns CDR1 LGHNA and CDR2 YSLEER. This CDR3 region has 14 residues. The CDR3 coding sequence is TGCGCCAGCAGCCCAGAGACAGGGGGGGAGACCCAGTACTTC. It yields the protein CASSPETGGETQYF.

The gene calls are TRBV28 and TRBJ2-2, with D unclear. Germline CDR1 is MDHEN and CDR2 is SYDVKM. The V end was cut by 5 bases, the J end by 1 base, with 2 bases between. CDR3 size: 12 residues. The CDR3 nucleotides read TGTGCCAGCAGTCAGAACACCGGGGAGCTGTTTTTT. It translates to CASSQNTGELFF.

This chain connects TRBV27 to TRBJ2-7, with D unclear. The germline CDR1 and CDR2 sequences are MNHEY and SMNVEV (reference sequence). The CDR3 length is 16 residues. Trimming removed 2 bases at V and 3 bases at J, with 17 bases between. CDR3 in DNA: TGTGCCAGCAGTTTAAACATCTGGTCCCTTCTCTACGAGCAGTACTTC. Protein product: CASSLNIWSLLYEQYF.

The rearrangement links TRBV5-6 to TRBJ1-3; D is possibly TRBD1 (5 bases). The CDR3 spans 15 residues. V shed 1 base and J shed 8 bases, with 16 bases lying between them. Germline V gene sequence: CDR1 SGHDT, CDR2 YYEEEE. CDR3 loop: CASSLRGVELYTIYF. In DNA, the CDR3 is TGTGCCAGCAGCTTGCGGGGGGTGGAATTATACACCATATATTTT. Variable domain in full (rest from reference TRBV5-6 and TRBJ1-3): DAGVTQSPTHLIKTRGQQVTLRCSPKSGHDTVSWYQQALGQGPQFIFQYYEEEERQRGNFPDRFSGHQFPNYSSELNVNALLLGDSALYLCASSLRGVELYTIYFGEGSWLTVV.

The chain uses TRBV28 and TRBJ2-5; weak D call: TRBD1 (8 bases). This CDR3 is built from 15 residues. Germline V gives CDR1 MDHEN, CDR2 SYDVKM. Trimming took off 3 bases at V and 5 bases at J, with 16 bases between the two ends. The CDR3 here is CASSLIQGEGETQYF. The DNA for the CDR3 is TGTGCCAGCAGTTTGATACAGGGGGAGGGGGAGACCCAGTACTTC. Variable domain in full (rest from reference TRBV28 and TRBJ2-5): DVKVTQSSRYLVKRTGEKVFLECVQDMDHENMFWYRQDPGLGLRLIYFSYDVKMKEKGDIPEGYSVSREKKERFSLILESASTNQTSMYLCASSLIQGEGETQYFGPGTRLLVL.

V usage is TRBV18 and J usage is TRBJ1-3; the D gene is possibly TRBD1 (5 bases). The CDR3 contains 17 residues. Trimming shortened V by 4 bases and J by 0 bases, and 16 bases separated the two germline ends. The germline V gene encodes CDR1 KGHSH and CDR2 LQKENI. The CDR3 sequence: CASSRPQDGHSGNTIYF. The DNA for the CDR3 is TGTGCCAGCTCACGACCACAGGACGGACACTCTGGAAACACCATATATTTT.

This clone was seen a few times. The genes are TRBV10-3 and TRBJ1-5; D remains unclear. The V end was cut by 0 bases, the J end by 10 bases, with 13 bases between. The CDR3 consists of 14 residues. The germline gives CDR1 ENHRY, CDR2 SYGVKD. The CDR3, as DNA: TGTGCCATCAGTGAGTCGAAAACGGGTCAACCCCAGCATTTT. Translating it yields CAISESKTGQPQHF.

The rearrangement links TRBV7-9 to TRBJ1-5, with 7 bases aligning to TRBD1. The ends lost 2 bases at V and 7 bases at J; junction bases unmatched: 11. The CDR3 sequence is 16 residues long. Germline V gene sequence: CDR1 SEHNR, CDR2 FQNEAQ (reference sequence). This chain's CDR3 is CASSLFSGTEGQPQHF. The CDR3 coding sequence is TGTGCCAGCAGCTTATTCTCAGGGACAGAGGGACAGCCCCAGCATTTT.

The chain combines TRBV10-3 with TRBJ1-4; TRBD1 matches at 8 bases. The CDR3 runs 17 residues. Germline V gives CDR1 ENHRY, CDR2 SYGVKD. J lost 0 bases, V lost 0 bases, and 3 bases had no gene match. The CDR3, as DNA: TGTGCCATCAGTGAGTCGCCAGGGGGCTCAACTAATGAAAAACTGTTTTTT. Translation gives CAISESPGGSTNEKLFF.

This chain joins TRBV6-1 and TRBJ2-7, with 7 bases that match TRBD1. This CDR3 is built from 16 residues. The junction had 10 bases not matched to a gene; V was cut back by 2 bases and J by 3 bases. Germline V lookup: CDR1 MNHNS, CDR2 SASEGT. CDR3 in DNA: TGTGCCAGCAGTGAATTAACAGGGGTCACCCACTACGAGCAGTACTTC. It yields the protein CASSELTGVTHYEQYF.

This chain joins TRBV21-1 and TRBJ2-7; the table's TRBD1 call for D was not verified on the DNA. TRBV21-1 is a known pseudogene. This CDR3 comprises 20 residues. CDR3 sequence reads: CASSTEPGTGFIGGSYEQYF. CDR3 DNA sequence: TGTGCCAGCAGCACCGAACCCGGGACAGGGTTTATTGGGGGCTCCTACGAGCAGTACTTC.

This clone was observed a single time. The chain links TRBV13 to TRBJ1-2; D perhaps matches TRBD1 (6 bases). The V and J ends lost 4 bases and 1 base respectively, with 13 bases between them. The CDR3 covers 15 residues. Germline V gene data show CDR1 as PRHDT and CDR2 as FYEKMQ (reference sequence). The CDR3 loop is CASSSTGHFNYGYTF. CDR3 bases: TGTGCCAGCAGCTCCACAGGGCACTTTAACTATGGCTACACCTTC.

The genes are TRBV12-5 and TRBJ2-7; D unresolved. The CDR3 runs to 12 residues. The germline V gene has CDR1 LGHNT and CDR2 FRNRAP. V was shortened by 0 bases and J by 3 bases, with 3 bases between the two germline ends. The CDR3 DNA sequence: TGTGCTAGTGGTTTGGTCCACTACGAGCAGTACTTC. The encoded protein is CASGLVHYEQYF.

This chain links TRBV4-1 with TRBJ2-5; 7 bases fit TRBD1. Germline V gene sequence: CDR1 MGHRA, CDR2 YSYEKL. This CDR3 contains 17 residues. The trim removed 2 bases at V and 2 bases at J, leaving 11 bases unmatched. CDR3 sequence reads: CASSQPRTGTEQETQYF. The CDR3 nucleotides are TGCGCCAGCAGCCAACCTAGAACCGGGACAGAACAAGAGACCCAGTACTTC.

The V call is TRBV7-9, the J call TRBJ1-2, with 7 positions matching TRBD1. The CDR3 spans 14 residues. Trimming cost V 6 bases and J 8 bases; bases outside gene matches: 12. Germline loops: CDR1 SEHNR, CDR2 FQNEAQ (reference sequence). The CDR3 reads CASSYADRVAGYTF. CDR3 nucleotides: TGTGCCAGCAGTTATGCCGACAGGGTAGCAGGCTACACCTTC.

The CDR3 DNA is TGTGCCAGCAGCTTGGGGCAGGGTAACTACGAGCAGTACTTC. Its translation is CASSLGQGNYEQYF. The chain recombines TRBV5-4 with TRBJ2-7, with D possibly matching TRBD1 (5 bases). Trimming left V 0 bases short and J 3 bases short, with 10 bases between. Germline loops: CDR1 SGHNT, CDR2 YYREEE (reference sequence). This CDR3 contains 14 residues.

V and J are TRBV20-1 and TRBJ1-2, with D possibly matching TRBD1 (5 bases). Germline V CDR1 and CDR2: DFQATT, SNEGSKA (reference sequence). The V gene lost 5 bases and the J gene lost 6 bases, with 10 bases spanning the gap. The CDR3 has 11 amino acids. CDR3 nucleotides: TGCAGTGCTGGTCGGGGGAATGGCTACACCTTC. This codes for CSAGRGNGYTF.

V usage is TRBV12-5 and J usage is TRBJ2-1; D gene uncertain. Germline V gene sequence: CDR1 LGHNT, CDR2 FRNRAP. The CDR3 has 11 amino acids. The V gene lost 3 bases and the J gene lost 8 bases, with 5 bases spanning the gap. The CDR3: CASGLRDEQFF. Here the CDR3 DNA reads TGTGCTAGTGGTTTACGAGATGAGCAGTTCTTC.

The CDR3 bases are TGTGCCAGCAGCGTAGAGGAGGGACTAGCGGGACACAATGAGCAGTTCTTC. Its protein product is CASSVEEGLAGHNEQFF. The J gene is TRBJ2-1, the V gene TRBV9; 13 positions agree with TRBD2. Germline trimming cut 0 bases from V and 5 bases from J; bases unmatched to any gene: 5. The CDR3 runs to 17 residues. Germline CDR1 and CDR2: SGDLS and YYNGEE.

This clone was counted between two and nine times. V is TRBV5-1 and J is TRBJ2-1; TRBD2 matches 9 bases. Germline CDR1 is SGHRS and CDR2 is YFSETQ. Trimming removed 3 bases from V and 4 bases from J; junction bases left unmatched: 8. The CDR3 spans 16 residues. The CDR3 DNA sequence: TGCGCCAGCAGCTCCCCAGCGGGGGGACCTTACAATGAGCAGTTCTTC. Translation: CASSSPAGGPYNEQFF.

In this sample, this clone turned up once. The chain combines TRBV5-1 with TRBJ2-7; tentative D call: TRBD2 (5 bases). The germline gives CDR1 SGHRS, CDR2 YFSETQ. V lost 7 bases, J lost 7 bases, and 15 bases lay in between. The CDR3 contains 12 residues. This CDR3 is CASGDQPGEQYF. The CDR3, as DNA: TGCGCCAGCGGCGACCAACCGGGGGAGCAGTACTTC.

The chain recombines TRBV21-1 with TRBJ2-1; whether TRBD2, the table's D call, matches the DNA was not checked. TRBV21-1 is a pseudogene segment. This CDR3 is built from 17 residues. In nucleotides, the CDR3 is TGTGCCAGTCAGACTAGCGGGAGGGCCCTCCCGAGGAATGAGCAGTTCTTC. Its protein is CASQTSGRALPRNEQFF.

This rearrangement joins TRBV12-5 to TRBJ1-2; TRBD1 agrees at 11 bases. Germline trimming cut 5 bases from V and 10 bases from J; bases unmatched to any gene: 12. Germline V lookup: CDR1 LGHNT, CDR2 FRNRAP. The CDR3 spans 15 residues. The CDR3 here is CASGPQPGQGGHYTF. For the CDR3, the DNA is TGTGCTAGTGGTCCGCAACCGGGACAGGGGGGACACTACACCTTC.

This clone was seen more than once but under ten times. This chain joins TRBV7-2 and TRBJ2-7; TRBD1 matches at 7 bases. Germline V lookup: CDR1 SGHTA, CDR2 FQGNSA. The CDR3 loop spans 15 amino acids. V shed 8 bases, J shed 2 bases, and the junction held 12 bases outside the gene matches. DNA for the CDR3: TGTGCCAGCGCCGTGACCGGGACAGAGACCTACGAGCAGTACTTC. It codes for CASAVTGTETYEQYF.

The CDR3 here is CASSYSRGWGYTF. The CDR3 bases are TGTGCCAGCAGTTACTCCCGGGGTTGGGGCTACACCTTC. This sequence joins TRBV6-5 and TRBJ1-2; D is ambiguous. Germline CDR1 and CDR2: MNHEY and SVGAGI. V lost 0 bases and J lost 8, with 10 bases in between. This CDR3 is built from 13 residues.

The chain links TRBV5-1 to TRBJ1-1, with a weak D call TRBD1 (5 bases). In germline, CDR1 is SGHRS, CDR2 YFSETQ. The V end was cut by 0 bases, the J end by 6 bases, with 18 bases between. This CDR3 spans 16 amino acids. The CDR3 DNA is TGCGCCAGCAGCTTGGGGGTCGGCAGGGTGGACGCTGAAGCTTTCTTT. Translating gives CASSLGVGRVDAEAFF.